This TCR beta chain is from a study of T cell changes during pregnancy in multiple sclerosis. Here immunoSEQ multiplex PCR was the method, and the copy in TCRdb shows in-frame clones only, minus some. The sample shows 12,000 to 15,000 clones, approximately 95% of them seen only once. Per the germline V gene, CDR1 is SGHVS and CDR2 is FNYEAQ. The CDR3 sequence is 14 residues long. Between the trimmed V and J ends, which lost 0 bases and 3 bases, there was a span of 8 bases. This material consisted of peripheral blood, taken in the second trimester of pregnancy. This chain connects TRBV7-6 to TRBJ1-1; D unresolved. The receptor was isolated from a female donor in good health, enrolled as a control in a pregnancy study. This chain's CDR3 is CASSLAVSDTEAFF. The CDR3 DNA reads TGTGCCAGCAGCTTAGCAGTGAGCGACACTGAAGCTTTCTTT. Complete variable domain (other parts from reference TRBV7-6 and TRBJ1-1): GAGVSQSPRYKVTKRGQDVALRCDPISGHVSLYWYRQALGQGPEFLTYFNYEAQQDKSGLPNDRFSAERPEGSISTLTIQRTEQRDSAMYRCASSLAVSDTEAFFGQGTRLTVV.